This TCR beta chain came from a study of CXCR3-negative and CXCR3-positive naive CD8 T cells. Study findings and constraints: Expression of CXCR3 was partially reduced after cryopreservation, and fresh PBMCs were used in most assays. Diversity proved comparably high across both naive subsets and much lower in memory CD8+ cells. Naive cells that were CXCR3-negative or CXCR3-positive used TRBV-TRBJ genes alike, while memory cells diverged. Naive CXCR3-positive cells had TRB CDR3s more hydrophobic than those of CXCR3-negative naive cells.

The libraries of TRB cDNA were prepared using 5' RACE with UMI labels. TCRdb re-called the 5' RACE reads, yielding one record per CDR3 amino acid sequence without DNA. The sample totals roughly 89,000 distinct CDR3 sequences. Germline V gives CDR1 MDHEN, CDR2 SYDVKM. CDR3 length equals 14 residues. Regarding this clonotype: The antigen is not known.

V is TRBV28 and J is TRBJ1-5; TCRdb calls TRBD1, which cannot be checked without DNA. The sample consisted of naive CXCR3- CD8+ T cells from blood. Subset noted: CD45RO-CCR7+CD27+CD95- naive CD8+ T cells lacking CXCR3 (TNR3-). This sequence was found in a human donor in good health. Some clones in this sample may be carry-over from other donors' samples. Here the CDR3 reads CASSGTLSNQPQHF.